Listed below are T cell receptor beta chains from one sample, sequenced in a study of monozygotic twins with inflammatory bowel disease. TCRdb derives one entry per CDR3 protein from the 5' RACE reads, leaving out DNA. This sample's clone table lists some 130,000 distinct CDR3 sequences. Sequenced sample: blood. The receptors come from a human donor with ulcerative colitis or Crohn's disease, or a healthy co-twin of an affected twin (not recorded which). The CDR3 runs from the conserved cysteine through the conserved F or W.

v_call	j_call	cdr3_length	cdr3_aa
TRBV20-1	TRBJ2-7	13	CSGLHQGANEQYF
TRBV19	TRBJ2-1	13	CASRSGSYNEQFF
TRBV20-1	TRBJ2-7	15	CSASSSSGLAERGYF
TRBV25-1	TRBJ1-5	15	CASSEGEVGGQPQHF
TRBV6-2/TRBV6-3	TRBJ2-7	13	CASRSSGRYEQYF
TRBV7-2	TRBJ1-5	15	CASSSRQGLNQPQHF
TRBV30	TRBJ2-3	15	CAWSVGSSGGDTQYF
TRBV24-1	TRBJ2-2	15	CATSDYKGNTGELFF
TRBV3-1	TRBJ1-6	15	CASTPQGHGNSPLHF
TRBV5-4	TRBJ1-3	16	CASSLGEGNSGNTIYF
TRBV20-1	TRBJ2-3	16	CSAPGLAGGGTDTQYF
TRBV5-1	TRBJ2-7	15	CASSWGSGSTYEQYF
TRBV21-1	TRBJ2-5	16	CASSKVWQGLQETQYF
TRBV6-5	TRBJ1-1	16	CASSYSGGVVNTEAFF
TRBV20-1	TRBJ2-3	15	CSARQLAGGTDTQYF
TRBV7-2	TRBJ1-4	13	CASSGAVPEKLFF
TRBV7-2	TRBJ2-4	16	CASSLARRQGGNIQYF
TRBV20-1	TRBJ2-7	15	CSARNLAGGAYEQYF
TRBV9	TRBJ2-7	14	CASSSPEFLGEQYF
TRBV2	TRBJ1-2	16	CASSESRDSFNYGYTF
TRBV28	TRBJ1-2	15	CASSLFRGGNYGYTF
TRBV29-1	TRBJ1-1	11	CSALRGTEAFF
TRBV5-1	TRBJ1-5	14	CASSLDGSNQPQHF
TRBV12-3/TRBV12-4	TRBJ1-1	14	CASSFQGAGTEAFF
TRBV27	TRBJ2-2	12	CASSKYTGELFF
TRBV11-2	TRBJ2-7	15	CAGSLLSAANYEQYF
TRBV29-1	TRBJ1-1	13	CSATNRGGTEAFF
TRBV13	TRBJ1-5	13	CASSTHRGQPQHF
TRBV6-5	TRBJ1-2	14	CASTVTGGEYGYTF
TRBV12-3/TRBV12-4	TRBJ1-3	14	CASKLTGGRNTIYF
TRBV5-4	TRBJ2-3	14	CATKLALSTDTQYF
TRBV5-1	TRBJ2-1	12	CASSLAGTEQFF